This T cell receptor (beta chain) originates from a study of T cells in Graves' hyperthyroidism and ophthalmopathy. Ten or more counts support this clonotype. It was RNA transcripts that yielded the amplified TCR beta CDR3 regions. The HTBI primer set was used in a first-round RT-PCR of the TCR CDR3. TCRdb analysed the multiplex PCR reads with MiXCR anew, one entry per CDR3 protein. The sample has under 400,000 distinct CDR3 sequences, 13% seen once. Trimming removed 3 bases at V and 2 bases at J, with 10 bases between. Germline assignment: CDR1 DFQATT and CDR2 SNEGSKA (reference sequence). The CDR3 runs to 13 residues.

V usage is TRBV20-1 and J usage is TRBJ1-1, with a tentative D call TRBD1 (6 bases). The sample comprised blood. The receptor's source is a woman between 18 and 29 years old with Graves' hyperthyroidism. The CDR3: CSASGQPNTEAFF. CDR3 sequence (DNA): TGCAGTGCTAGCGGACAGCCTAACACTGAAGCTTTCTTT.